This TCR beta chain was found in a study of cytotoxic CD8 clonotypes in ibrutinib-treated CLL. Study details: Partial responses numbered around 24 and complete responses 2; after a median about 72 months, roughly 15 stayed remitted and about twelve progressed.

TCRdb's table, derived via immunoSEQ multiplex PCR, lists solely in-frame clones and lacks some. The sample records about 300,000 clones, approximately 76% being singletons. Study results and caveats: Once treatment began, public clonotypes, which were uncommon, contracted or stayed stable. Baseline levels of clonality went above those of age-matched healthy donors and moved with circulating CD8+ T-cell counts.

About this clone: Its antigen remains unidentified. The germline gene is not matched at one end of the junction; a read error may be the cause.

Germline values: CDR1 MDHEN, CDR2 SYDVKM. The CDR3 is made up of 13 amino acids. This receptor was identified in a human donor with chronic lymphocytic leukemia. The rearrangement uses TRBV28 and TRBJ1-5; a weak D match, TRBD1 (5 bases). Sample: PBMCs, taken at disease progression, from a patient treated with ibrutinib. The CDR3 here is CASSLWRQFHQHF. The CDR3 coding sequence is TGTGCCAGCAGTCTATGGAGACAGTTTCACCAGCATTTT.